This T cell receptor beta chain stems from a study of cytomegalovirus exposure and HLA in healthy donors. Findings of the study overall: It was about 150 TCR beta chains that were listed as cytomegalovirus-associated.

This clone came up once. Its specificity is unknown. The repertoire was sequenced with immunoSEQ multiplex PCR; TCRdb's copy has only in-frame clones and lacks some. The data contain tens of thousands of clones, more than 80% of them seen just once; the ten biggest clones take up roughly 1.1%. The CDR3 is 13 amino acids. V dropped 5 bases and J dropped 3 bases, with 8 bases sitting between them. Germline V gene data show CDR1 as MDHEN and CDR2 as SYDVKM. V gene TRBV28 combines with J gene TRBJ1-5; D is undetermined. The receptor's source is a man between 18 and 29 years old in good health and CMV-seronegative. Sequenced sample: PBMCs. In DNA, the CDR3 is TGTGCCAGCAGTGCCGGACTCAATCAGCCCCAGCATTTT. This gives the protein CASSAGLNQPQHF. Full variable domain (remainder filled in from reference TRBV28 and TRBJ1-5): DVKVTQSSRYLVKRTGEKVFLECVQDMDHENMFWYRQDPGLGLRLIYFSYDVKMKEKGDIPEGYSVSREKKERFSLILESASTNQTSMYLCASSAGLNQPQHFGDGTRLSIL.